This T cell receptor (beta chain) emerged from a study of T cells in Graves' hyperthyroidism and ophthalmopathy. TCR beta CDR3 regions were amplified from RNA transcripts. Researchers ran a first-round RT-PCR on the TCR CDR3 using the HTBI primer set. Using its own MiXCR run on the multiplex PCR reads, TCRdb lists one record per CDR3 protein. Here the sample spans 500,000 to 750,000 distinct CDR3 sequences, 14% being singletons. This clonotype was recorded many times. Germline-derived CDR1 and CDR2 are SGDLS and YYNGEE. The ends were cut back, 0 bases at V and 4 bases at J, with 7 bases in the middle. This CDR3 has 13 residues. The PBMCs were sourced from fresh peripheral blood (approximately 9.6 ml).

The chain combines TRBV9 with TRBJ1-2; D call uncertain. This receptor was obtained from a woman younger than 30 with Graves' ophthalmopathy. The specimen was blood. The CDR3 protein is CASSVDEGYGYTF. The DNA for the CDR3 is TGTGCCAGCAGCGTAGATGAAGGCTATGGCTACACCTTC.